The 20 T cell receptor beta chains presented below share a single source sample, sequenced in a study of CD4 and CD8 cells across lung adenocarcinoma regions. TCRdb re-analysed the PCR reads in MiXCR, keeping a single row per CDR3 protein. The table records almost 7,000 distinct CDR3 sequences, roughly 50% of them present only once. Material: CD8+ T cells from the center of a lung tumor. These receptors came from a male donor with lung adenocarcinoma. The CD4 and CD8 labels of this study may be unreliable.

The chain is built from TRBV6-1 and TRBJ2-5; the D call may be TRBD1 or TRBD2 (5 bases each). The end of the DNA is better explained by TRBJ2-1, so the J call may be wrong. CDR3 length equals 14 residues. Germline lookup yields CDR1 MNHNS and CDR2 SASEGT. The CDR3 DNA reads TGTGCCAGCAGTCGGGACCCTGACCAAGAGACCCAGTTCTTC. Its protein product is CASSRDPDQETQFF.

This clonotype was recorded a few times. The CDR3 here is CASWGGDDSYEQYF. CDR3 in DNA: TGTGCCAGCTGGGGGGGGGACGACTCCTACGAGCAGTACTTC. The chain is built from TRBV27 and TRBJ2-1, with 7 positions matching TRBD2. The J call could be wrong; TRBJ2-7 is a better fit for the DNA end. The CDR3 sequence is 14 residues long. Per the germline V gene, CDR1 is MNHEY and CDR2 is SMNVEV (reference sequence).

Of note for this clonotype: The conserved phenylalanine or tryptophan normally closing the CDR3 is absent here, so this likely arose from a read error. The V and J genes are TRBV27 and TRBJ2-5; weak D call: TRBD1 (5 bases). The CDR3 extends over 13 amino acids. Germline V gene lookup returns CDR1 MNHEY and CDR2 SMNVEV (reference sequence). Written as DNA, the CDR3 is TGTGCGGGCTGTGGCAGGGTGAAAGAGACCCAGTACTTG. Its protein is CAGCGRVKETQYL.

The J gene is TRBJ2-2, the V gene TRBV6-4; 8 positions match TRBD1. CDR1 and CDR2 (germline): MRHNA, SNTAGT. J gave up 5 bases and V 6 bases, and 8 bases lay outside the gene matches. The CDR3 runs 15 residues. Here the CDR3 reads CASRDQGAGTGELFF. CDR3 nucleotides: TGTGCCAGCAGGGATCAGGGGGCTGGTACCGGGGAGCTGTTTTTT.

The CDR3 DNA reads as TGTGCCAGCGGGGGGGGGGGGCGGGAGACCCAGTACTTC. It encodes CASGGGGRETQYF. The rearrangement joins TRBV27 to TRBJ2-1; TRBD2 might be the D (7 bases). The J call could be wrong; TRBJ2-5 is a better fit for the DNA end. Per germline, CDR1 MNHEY and CDR2 SMNVEV (reference sequence). CDR3 length equals 13 residues.

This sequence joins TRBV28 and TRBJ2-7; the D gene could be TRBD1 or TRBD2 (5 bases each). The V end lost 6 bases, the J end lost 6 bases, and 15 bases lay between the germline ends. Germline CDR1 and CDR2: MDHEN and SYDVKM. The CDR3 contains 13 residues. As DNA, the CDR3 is TGTGCCAGCAGCCGGGGCGATCTTCGCGAGCAGTACTTC. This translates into CASSRGDLREQYF. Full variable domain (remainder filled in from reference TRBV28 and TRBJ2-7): DVKVTQSSRYLVKRTGEKVFLECVQDMDHENMFWYRQDPGLGLRLIYFSYDVKMKEKGDIPEGYSVSREKKERFSLILESASTNQTSMYLCASSRGDLREQYFGPGTRLTVT.

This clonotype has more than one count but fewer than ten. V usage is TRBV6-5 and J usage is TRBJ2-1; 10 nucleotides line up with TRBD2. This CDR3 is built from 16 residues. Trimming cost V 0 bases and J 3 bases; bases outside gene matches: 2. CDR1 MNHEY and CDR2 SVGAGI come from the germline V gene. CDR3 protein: CASSYSSSGSYNEQFF. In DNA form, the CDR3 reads TGTGCCAGCAGTTACTCGTCTAGCGGGAGCTACAATGAGCAGTTCTTC.

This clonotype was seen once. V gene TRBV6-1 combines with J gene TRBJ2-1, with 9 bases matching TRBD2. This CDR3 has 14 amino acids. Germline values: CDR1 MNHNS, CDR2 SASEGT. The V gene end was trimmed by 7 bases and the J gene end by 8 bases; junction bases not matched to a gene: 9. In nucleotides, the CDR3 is TGTGCCAGCAACTTAGCGGGAGCTGGCGATGAGCAGTTCTTC. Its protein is CASNLAGAGDEQFF.

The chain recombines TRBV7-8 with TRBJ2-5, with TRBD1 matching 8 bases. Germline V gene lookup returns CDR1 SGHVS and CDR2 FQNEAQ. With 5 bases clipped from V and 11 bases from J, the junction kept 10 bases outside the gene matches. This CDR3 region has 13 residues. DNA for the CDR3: TGTGCCAGCAGCGAACCGACAGGGGCGCCGCAGTACTTC. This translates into CASSEPTGAPQYF.

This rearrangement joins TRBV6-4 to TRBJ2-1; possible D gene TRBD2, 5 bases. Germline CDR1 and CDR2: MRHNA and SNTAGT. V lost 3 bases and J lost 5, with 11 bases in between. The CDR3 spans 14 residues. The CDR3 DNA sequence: TGTGCCAGCAGTGATGCGGGTGGAAACAATGAGCAGTTCTTC. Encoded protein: CASSDAGGNNEQFF.

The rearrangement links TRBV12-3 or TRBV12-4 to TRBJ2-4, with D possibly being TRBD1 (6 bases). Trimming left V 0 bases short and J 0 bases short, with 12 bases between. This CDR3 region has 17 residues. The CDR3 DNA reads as TGTGCCAGCAGTTTAGCGGGGACACATCTAGCCAAAAACATTCAGTACTTC. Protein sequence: CASSLAGTHLAKNIQYF.

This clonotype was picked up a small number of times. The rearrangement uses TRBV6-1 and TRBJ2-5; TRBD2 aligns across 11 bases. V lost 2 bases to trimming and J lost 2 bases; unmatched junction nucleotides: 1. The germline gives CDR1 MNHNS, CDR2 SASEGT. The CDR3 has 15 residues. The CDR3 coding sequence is TGTGCCAGCAGTGAAATAGCGGGGGGGCAAGAGACCCAGTACTTC. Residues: CASSEIAGGQETQYF.

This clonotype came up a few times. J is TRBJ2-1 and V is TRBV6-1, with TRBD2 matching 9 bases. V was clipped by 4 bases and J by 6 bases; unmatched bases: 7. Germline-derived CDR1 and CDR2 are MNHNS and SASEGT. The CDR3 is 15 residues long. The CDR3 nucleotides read TGTGCCAGCAGTGTGGGTAGCGGGAGTTTCAATGAGCAGTTCTTC. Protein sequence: CASSVGSGSFNEQFF.

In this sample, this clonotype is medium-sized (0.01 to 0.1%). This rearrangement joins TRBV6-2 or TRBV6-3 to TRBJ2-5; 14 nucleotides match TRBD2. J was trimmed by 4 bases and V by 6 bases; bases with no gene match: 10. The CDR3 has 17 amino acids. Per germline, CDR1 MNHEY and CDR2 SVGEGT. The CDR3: CASSLKRLAGGGETQYF. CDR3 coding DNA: TGTGCCAGCAGCCTTAAACGACTAGCGGGAGGGGGAGAGACCCAGTACTTC.

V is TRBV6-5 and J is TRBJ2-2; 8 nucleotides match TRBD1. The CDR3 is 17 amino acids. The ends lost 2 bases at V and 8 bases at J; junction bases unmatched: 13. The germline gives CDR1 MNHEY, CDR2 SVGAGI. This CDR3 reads CASSYVRPGQVRGELFF. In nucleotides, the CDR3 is TGTGCCAGCAGTTACGTAAGACCGGGACAGGTCCGAGGGGAGCTGTTTTTT.

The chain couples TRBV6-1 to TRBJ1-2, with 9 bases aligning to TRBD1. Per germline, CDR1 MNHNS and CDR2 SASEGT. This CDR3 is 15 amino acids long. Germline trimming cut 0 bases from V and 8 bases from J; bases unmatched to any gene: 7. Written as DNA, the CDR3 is TGTGCCAGCAGTGAAGCGGGACAGGGTTATTGGGGCTACACCTTC. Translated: CASSEAGQGYWGYTF.

CDR3 protein: CASSRLAGTGEQFF. Written as DNA, the CDR3 is TGTGCCAGCAGTCGACTAGCGGGCACCGGTGAGCAGTTCTTC. J is TRBJ2-1 and V is TRBV6-4, with 10 positions matching TRBD2. The CDR3 length is 14 residues. After removal of 5 bases from V and 9 bases from J, the junction contained 7 bases not matched to a gene. Per germline, CDR1 MRHNA and CDR2 SNTAGT.

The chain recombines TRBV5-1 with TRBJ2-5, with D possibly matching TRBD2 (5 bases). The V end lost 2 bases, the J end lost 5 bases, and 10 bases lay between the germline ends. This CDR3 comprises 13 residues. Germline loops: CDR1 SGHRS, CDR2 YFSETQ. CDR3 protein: CASSLGSGETQYF. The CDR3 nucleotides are TGCGCCAGCAGCTTAGGGAGTGGGGAGACCCAGTACTTC.

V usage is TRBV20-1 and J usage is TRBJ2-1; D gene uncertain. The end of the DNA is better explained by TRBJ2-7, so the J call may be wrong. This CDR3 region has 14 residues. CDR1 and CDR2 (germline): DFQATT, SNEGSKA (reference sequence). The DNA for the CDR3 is TGCAGTGCTACTAGGGAAAGCTCCTACAATGAGCAGTACTTC. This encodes CSATRESSYNEQYF.

The CDR3 sequence: CASSLGGQLSGANVLTF. CDR3 DNA sequence: TGTGCCAGCAGCTTAGGGGGACAACTCTCTGGGGCCAACGTCCTGACTTTC. The gene calls are TRBV11-2 and TRBJ2-6; D possibly corresponds to TRBD1 (6 bases). Germline V lookup: CDR1 SGHAT, CDR2 FQNNGV. The CDR3 is 17 residues long. Between the trimmed V and J ends, which lost 1 base and 0 bases, there was a span of 10 bases.